This T cell receptor beta chain is drawn from a study of T cells in Graves' hyperthyroidism and ophthalmopathy. In this sample, this clonotype turned up a few times. Regions amplified from RNA transcripts were the TCR beta CDR3 regions. TCR CDR3 underwent first-round RT-PCR with the HTBI primer set. TCRdb recomputed calls from the multiplex PCR reads with MiXCR, one row per CDR3 protein. The data contain about 380,000 distinct CDR3 sequences, 18% of them singletons. Germline CDR1 and CDR2: MNHNS and SASEGT. V gave up 5 bases and J gave up 9 bases; unmatched junction bases: 11. The CDR3 has 16 amino acids.

This sequence was found in a man aged 18-30 years with Graves' ophthalmopathy. V and J are TRBV6-1 and TRBJ1-6; 9 bases are shared with TRBD1. Source material: blood. In nucleotides, the CDR3 is TGTGCCAGCAGTTTACAGGGGGCTGAGGTTGGTTCACCCCTCCACTTT. Translated, it gives CASSLQGAEVGSPLHF.